Presented here are 32 T cell receptor beta chains from one specimen sequenced in a study of blood T cell repertoires in COVID-19. TCRdb's copy holds only in-frame clones and misses some; the assay was immunoSEQ multiplex PCR. The data show approximately 170,000 clones, around 85% seen once. Sequenced sample: peripheral blood. The origin of the receptors is a man at least 80 years old with COVID-19, enrolled during active disease.

The V call is TRBV6-5, the J call TRBJ2-5; 12 bases align to TRBD1. The CDR3 sequence is 14 residues long. Germline V gene data show CDR1 as MNHEY and CDR2 as SVGAGI. V shed 8 bases and J 1 base; nucleotides not matched to a gene: 2. The CDR3 reads CASGGQGAQETQYF. Here the CDR3 DNA reads TGTGCCAGCGGGGGACAGGGGGCCCAAGAGACCCAGTACTTC.

The chain links TRBV10-3 to TRBJ2-6; TRBD1 matches 12 bases. Losses at the gene ends were 3 bases for V and 2 bases for J; bases not matched to a gene: 14. The CDR3 extends over 21 amino acids. The germline V gene encodes CDR1 ENHRY and CDR2 SYGVKD. CDR3 region: CAISDPHTGTGGAAGANVLTF. As DNA, the CDR3 is TGTGCCATCAGTGACCCCCATACCGGGACAGGGGGCGCAGCTGGGGCCAACGTCCTGACTTTC.

This chain uses TRBV5-1 with TRBJ2-3, with 8 nucleotides matching TRBD1. This CDR3 spans 15 amino acids. After removal of 3 bases from V and 6 bases from J, the junction contained 9 bases not matched to a gene. Germline assignment: CDR1 SGHRS and CDR2 YFSETQ. CDR3 nucleotides: TGCGCCAGCAGCTCTCGATCGACAGGGGCCGATACGCAGTATTTT. Residues: CASSSRSTGADTQYF.

V and J are TRBV5-1 and TRBJ2-5; TRBD1 might be the D (6 bases). The ends were cut back, 0 bases at V and 3 bases at J, with 9 bases in the middle. CDR1 and CDR2 (germline): SGHRS, YFSETQ. The CDR3 has 14 residues. The CDR3 DNA is TGCGCCAGCAGCTTGGGACAGGTCAAAGAGACCCAGTACTTC. Protein product: CASSLGQVKETQYF.

The chain employs TRBV6-4 and TRBJ1-5, with D possibly TRBD1 on 5 matching bases. Germline assignment: CDR1 MRHNA and CDR2 SNTAGT. Between the trimmed V and J ends, which lost 6 bases and 3 bases, there was a span of 18 bases. There are 16 residues in the CDR3. CDR3 coding DNA: TGTGCCAGCAGCCCTCTGGGGGGGGAAAACAATCAGCCCCAGCATTTT. Its protein product is CASSPLGGENNQPQHF.

A single count supports this clone. The chain carries TRBV3-1 (or the pseudogene TRBV3-2) and TRBJ1-2; weak D call: TRBD1 (5 bases). Trimming shortened V by 0 bases and J by 8 bases, and 10 bases separated the two germline ends. The V gene's germline CDR1 is LGHDT and CDR2 YNNKEL (reference sequence). This CDR3 has 13 amino acids. The CDR3 coding sequence is TGTGCCAGCAGCCAAGAAGGGGCGCAAGGCTACACCTTC. It yields the protein CASSQEGAQGYTF.

CDR3 bases: TGTGCCAGCAGTGCCAGGCGGGCGAACACTGAAGCTTTCTTT. This encodes CASSARRANTEAFF. V is TRBV28 and J is TRBJ1-1; D is unresolved. V was pared by 5 bases and J by 1 base, with 11 bases between. Germline-derived CDR1 and CDR2 are MDHEN and SYDVKM. This CDR3 has 14 amino acids.

The chain joins TRBV5-1 to TRBJ2-5, with TRBD1 matching over 12 bases. Germline CDR1 is SGHRS and CDR2 is YFSETQ. Trimming at V came to 4 bases and at J to 5 bases, leaving 9 bases not matched to a gene. The CDR3 has 16 amino acids. The CDR3 loop reads CASSVTGTGGAETQYF. In nucleotides, the CDR3 is TGCGCCAGCAGCGTAACCGGGACAGGGGGCGCCGAGACCCAGTACTTC.

V gene TRBV5-6 combines with J gene TRBJ1-1; D may be TRBD1 (5 bases). The germline V gene has CDR1 SGHDT and CDR2 YYEEEE. Trimming shortened V by 2 bases and J by 5 bases, and 16 bases separated the two germline ends. The CDR3 has 15 residues. CDR3 residues: CASSFQGSERTEAFF. The CDR3 bases are TGTGCCAGCAGCTTCCAGGGTAGTGAACGAACTGAAGCTTTCTTT.

A single count supports this clone. This sequence joins TRBV15 and TRBJ1-1; a possible D gene is TRBD1 (5 bases). Germline assignment: CDR1 LNHNV and CDR2 YYDKDF (reference sequence). V was pared by 3 bases and J by 2 bases, with 13 bases between. This CDR3 is 15 amino acids long. CDR3 sequence: CATSSDGGDNTEAFF. CDR3 coding DNA: TGTGCCACCAGCAGCGACGGAGGGGATAACACTGAAGCTTTCTTT.

The V gene is TRBV5-1, the J gene TRBJ2-7; 9 bases agree with TRBD1. After removal of 2 bases from V and 6 bases from J, the junction contained 6 bases not matched to a gene. The CDR3 length is 14 residues. Germline lookup yields CDR1 SGHRS and CDR2 YFSETQ. CDR3 sequence (DNA): TGCGCCAGCAGCTTCGAGACAGGGGGTCTCGAGCAGTACTTC. Translating gives CASSFETGGLEQYF.

The gene calls are TRBV3-1 (or the pseudogene TRBV3-2) and TRBJ1-1, with D perhaps TRBD1 (6 bases). Trimming took 2 bases from V and 11 from J, leaving 15 bases between them. Looked up from germline, CDR1 is LGHDT and CDR2 is YNNKEL (reference sequence). This CDR3 is built from 13 residues. The CDR3, as DNA: TGTGCCAGCAGCCAAAGGACAGCCACGAAGGCTTTCTTT. Its protein is CASSQRTATKAFF.

The chain is built from TRBV6-5 and TRBJ1-1; D unclear. The CDR3 extends over 14 amino acids. The germline CDR1 and CDR2 sequences are MNHEY and SVGAGI. The V and J ends lost 6 bases and 1 base respectively, with 12 bases between them. The CDR3 reads CASSFSEGNTEAFF. The CDR3 DNA sequence: TGTGCCAGCAGCTTCTCGGAGGGGAACACTGAAGCTTTCTTT.

The chain carries TRBV4-1 and TRBJ2-3, with D perhaps TRBD1 (7 bases). This CDR3 spans 16 amino acids. Germline V gives CDR1 MGHRA, CDR2 YSYEKL. V lost 2 bases and J lost 1, with 13 bases in between. DNA of the CDR3: TGCGCCAGCAGCCAAAGGGGGCGGGGCGGCACAGATACGCAGTATTTT. It is translated as CASSQRGRGGTDTQYF.

This clone was counted between two and nine times. The genes are TRBV3-1 (or the pseudogene TRBV3-2) and TRBJ1-6; 8 bases agree with TRBD1. J was trimmed by 7 bases and V by 0 bases; bases with no gene match: 5. The CDR3 covers 16 residues. The V gene's germline CDR1 is LGHDT and CDR2 YNNKEL (reference sequence). This CDR3 is CASSQDGDRKNSPLHF. The CDR3 DNA reads TGTGCCAGCAGCCAAGACGGGGACAGGAAAAATTCACCCCTCCACTTT.

The chain uses TRBV27 and TRBJ2-7, with D maybe TRBD1 (6 bases). The CDR3 is 13 amino acids. The V end was cut by 5 bases, the J end by 4 bases, with 12 bases between. CDR1 and CDR2 (germline): MNHEY, SMNVEV (reference sequence). For the CDR3, the DNA is TGTGCCAGCAGTCCCCGGACAGCTTACGAGCAGTACTTC. Protein: CASSPRTAYEQYF.

This chain connects TRBV5-1 to TRBJ1-3; 8 nucleotides align to TRBD1. In germline, CDR1 is SGHRS, CDR2 YFSETQ. V was clipped by 4 bases and J by 0 bases; unmatched bases: 6. The length of the CDR3 is 16 residues. CDR3 sequence (DNA): TGCGCCAGCAGCGCAACAGGGGGGAGCTCTGGAAACACCATATATTTT. It encodes CASSATGGSSGNTIYF.

The chain recombines TRBV7-8 with TRBJ2-5; 8 bases are shared with TRBD2. Germline CDR1 and CDR2: SGHVS and FQNEAQ. V shed 6 bases, J shed 7 bases, and the junction held 7 bases outside the gene matches. The CDR3 runs 13 residues. This chain's CDR3 is CASSPGLVVTQYF. CDR3 sequence (DNA): TGTGCCAGCAGTCCGGGACTAGTTGTGACCCAGTACTTC.

The rearrangement links TRBV28 to TRBJ1-5; the D is unclear. Germline V gives CDR1 MDHEN, CDR2 SYDVKM. There are 14 residues in the CDR3. Trimming took 2 bases from V and 7 from J, leaving 12 bases between them. The CDR3 is CASSLTPPRQPQHF. CDR3 coding DNA: TGTGCCAGCAGTTTAACCCCACCGCGGCAGCCCCAGCATTTT.

The chain recombines TRBV7-2 with TRBJ1-1; D unclear. The V end lost 3 bases, the J end lost 6 bases, and 14 bases lay between the germline ends. Germline V gives CDR1 SGHTA, CDR2 FQGNSA. The CDR3 is 14 amino acids. DNA of the CDR3: TGTGCCAGCAGCTTCACTTGGATAGCTCCTGAAGCTTTCTTT. It specifies CASSFTWIAPEAFF.

The rearrangement uses TRBV7-9 and TRBJ1-2, with TRBD1 matching over 8 bases. CDR1 is SEHNR, CDR2 FQNEAQ, per germline (reference sequence). J gave up 3 bases and V 5 bases, and 2 bases lay outside the gene matches. This CDR3 has 13 residues. The CDR3 reads CASSIQGDYGYTF. The CDR3, as DNA: TGTGCCAGCAGCATACAGGGGGACTATGGCTACACCTTC. The full variable domain, completed using reference TRBV7-9 and TRBJ1-2, is DTGVSQNPRHKITKRGQNVTFRCDPISEHNRLYWYRQTLGQGPEFLTYFQNEAQLEKSRLLSDRFSAERPKGSFSTLEIQRTEQGDSAMYLCASSIQGDYGYTFGSGTRLTVV.

The chain links TRBV5-1 to TRBJ2-1; D may be TRBD1 (5 bases). The germline V gene has CDR1 SGHRS and CDR2 YFSETQ. With 0 bases removed from V and 3 bases from J, the gap between germline ends came to 10 bases. CDR3 length: 15 amino acids. CDR3 residues: CASSLAQADYNEQFF. The CDR3 DNA reads TGCGCCAGCAGCTTGGCACAGGCCGACTACAATGAGCAGTTCTTC.

The chain has TRBV19 and TRBJ2-5; 15 positions agree with TRBD2. The J segment lost 1 base and the V segment lost 5 bases, leaving 5 bases of the junction unmatched. Germline V gene data show CDR1 as LNHDA and CDR2 as SQIVND (reference sequence). The CDR3 runs to 17 residues. This CDR3 is CASSLGLAGGVQETQYF. The DNA for the CDR3 is TGTGCCAGTAGTCTCGGACTAGCGGGGGGGGTCCAAGAGACCCAGTACTTC.

The chain is built from TRBV11-3 and TRBJ1-1; 8 bases agree with TRBD1. J lost 3 bases, V lost 4 bases, and 4 bases had no gene match. This CDR3 spans 14 amino acids. Per germline, CDR1 SGHNT and CDR2 YENEEA. CDR3: CASSSQGVYTEAFF. The CDR3 bases are TGTGCCAGCAGCTCACAGGGGGTTTACACTGAAGCTTTCTTT.

The chain links TRBV10-1 to TRBJ2-2; 9 nucleotides align to TRBD1. V was pared by 0 bases and J by 4 bases, with 6 bases of the junction left unmatched. CDR3 length: 17 residues. Germline V lookup: CDR1 WNHNN, CDR2 SYGVQD (reference sequence). In DNA, the CDR3 is TGCGCCAGCAGTGAGTCGCGGGGACAGGGACTCACCGGGGAGCTGTTTTTT. This gives the protein CASSESRGQGLTGELFF.

This chain uses TRBV5-1 with TRBJ2-2; the D gene is possibly TRBD1 (6 bases). V dropped 4 bases and J dropped 4 bases, with 11 bases sitting between them. In germline, CDR1 is SGHRS, CDR2 YFSETQ. The CDR3 is 14 amino acids. DNA for the CDR3: TGCGCCAGCAGCGTACAGGGTGTCACCGGGGAGCTGTTTTTT. Encoded protein: CASSVQGVTGELFF.

V gene TRBV28 combines with J gene TRBJ2-7; TRBD1 is a possible D gene (6 bases). Germline assignment: CDR1 MDHEN and CDR2 SYDVKM. CDR3 length equals 12 residues. V dropped 6 bases and J dropped 3 bases, with 9 bases sitting between them. CDR3: CASRQQGYEQYF. The CDR3 DNA reads as TGTGCCAGCAGGCAACAGGGCTACGAGCAGTACTTC.

The V and J genes are TRBV11-3 and TRBJ2-2, with 7 bases identical to TRBD1. V gave up 6 bases and J gave up 4 bases; unmatched junction bases: 5. CDR1 is SGHNT and CDR2 is YENEEA in the germline V gene. The CDR3 spans 14 residues. CDR3 in DNA: TGTGCCAGCAGGGGGACAGTCTTCACCGGGGAGCTGTTTTTT. Translation gives CASRGTVFTGELFF.

V gene TRBV10-3 combines with J gene TRBJ2-5, with 9 nucleotides matching TRBD2. Germline V CDR1 and CDR2: ENHRY, SYGVKD. The CDR3 length is 13 residues. CDR3 DNA: TGTGCGGTGGCGGGGGGGGCCGCGGAGACCCAGTACTTC. Amino acids: CAVAGGAAETQYF.

The chain joins TRBV11-2 to TRBJ2-1; a weak D match, TRBD2 (5 bases). Trimming pared 5 bases from V and 9 bases from J, leaving 11 bases between. Germline V lookup: CDR1 SGHAT, CDR2 FQNNGV. The CDR3 has 12 residues. The DNA of the CDR3 is TGTGCCAGCAGCCGTCTGGCGGGTGAGCAGTTCTTC. As protein: CASSRLAGEQFF. Drawing the rest from reference TRBV11-2 and TRBJ2-1, the complete variable domain is EAGVAQSPRYKIIEKRQSVAFWCNPISGHATLYWYQQILGQGPKLLIQFQNNGVVDDSQLPKDRFSAERLKGVDSTLKIQPAKLEDSAVYLCASSRLAGEQFFGPGTRLTVL.

The rearrangement uses TRBV3-1 (or the pseudogene TRBV3-2) and TRBJ2-7; maybe TRBD1 (5 bases). The V end lost 1 base, the J end lost 0 bases, and 10 bases lay between the germline ends. There are 15 residues in the CDR3. Germline values: CDR1 LGHDT, CDR2 YNNKEL (reference sequence). The CDR3 loop reads CASSQAGRGSYEQYF. The CDR3, as DNA: TGTGCCAGCAGCCAAGCCGGTAGGGGCTCCTACGAGCAGTACTTC.

The rearrangement links TRBV5-4 to TRBJ1-3; 9 nucleotides align to TRBD1. V shed 4 bases, J shed 4 bases, and the junction held 6 bases outside the gene matches. Germline V CDR1 and CDR2: SGHNT, YYREEE (reference sequence). The CDR3 consists of 15 residues. The CDR3 loop reads CASSDRGSGGNTIYF. The CDR3 DNA sequence: TGTGCCAGCAGCGACAGGGGGAGCGGAGGAAACACCATATATTTT.